This note documents a single TCR beta chain sequence. Its matching antigen is unknown. The length of the CDR3 is 17 residues. The J segment lost 5 bases and the V segment lost 0 bases, leaving 8 bases of the junction unmatched. CDR1 is LGHNA and CDR2 is YSLEER in the germline V gene. Every isolated RNA sample was fully reverse transcribed, so sequencing captured expressed TCRB transcripts. Regulatory, naive and central memory T cell samples averaged approximately 3.9 million reads. Some clones are missing from TCRdb's copy, which holds only in-frame ones; the method was immunoSEQ multiplex PCR. The table records some 270,000 clones, under 13% of them present only once. The data stem from a study of beta chain features in type 1 diabetes. Study summary: Examination spanned 100 million to 120 million sorted cells from all samples. Notes on the study in general: In type 1 diabetes patients, VDJ junctions had fewer insertions; deletions at these junctions were more frequent. Significant though moderate, a shortening of TCRB CDR3s appeared in all four CD4+ subsets of Type 1 diabetes patients.

This sequence joins TRBV4-3 and TRBJ2-2; 8 bases are a match to TRBD1. Sequencing used naive CD4+ T cells from blood. This TCR was recovered from a young man with type 1 diabetes. This CDR3 is CASSQEPGGRGTGELFF. Here the CDR3 DNA reads TGCGCCAGCAGCCAAGAACCAGGGGGCCGTGGGACCGGGGAGCTGTTTTTT.